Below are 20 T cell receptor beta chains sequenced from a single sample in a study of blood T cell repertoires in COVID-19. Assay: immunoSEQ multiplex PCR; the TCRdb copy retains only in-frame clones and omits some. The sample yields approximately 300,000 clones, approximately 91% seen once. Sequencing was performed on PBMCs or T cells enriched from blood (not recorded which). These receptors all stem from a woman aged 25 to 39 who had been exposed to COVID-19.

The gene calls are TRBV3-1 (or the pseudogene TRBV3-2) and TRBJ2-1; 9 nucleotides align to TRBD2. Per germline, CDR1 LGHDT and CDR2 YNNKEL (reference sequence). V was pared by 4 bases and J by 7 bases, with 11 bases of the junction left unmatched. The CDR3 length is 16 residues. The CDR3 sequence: CASSLPGTSISNEQFF. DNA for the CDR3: TGTGCCAGCAGCCTTCCCGGGACTAGCATATCAAATGAGCAGTTCTTC.

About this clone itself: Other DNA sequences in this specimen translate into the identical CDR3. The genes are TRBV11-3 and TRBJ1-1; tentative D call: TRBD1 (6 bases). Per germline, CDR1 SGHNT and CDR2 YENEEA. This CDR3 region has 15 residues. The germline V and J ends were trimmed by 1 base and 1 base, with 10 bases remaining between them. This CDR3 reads CASSLGGGANTEAFF. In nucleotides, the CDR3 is TGTGCCAGCAGCTTAGGCGGGGGGGCGAACACTGAAGCTTTCTTT.

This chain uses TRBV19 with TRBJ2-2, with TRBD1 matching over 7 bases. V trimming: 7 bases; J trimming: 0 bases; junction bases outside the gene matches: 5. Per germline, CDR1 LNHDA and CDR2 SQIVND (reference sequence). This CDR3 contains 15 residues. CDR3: CASNDRAANTGELFF. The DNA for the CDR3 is TGTGCCAGTAACGACAGGGCAGCGAACACCGGGGAGCTGTTTTTT. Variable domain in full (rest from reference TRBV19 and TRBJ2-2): DGGITQSPKYLFRKEGQNVTLSCEQNLNHDAMYWYRQDPGQGLRLIYYSQIVNDFQKGDIAEGYSVSREKKESFPLTVTSAQKNPTAFYLCASNDRAANTGELFFGEGSRLTVL.

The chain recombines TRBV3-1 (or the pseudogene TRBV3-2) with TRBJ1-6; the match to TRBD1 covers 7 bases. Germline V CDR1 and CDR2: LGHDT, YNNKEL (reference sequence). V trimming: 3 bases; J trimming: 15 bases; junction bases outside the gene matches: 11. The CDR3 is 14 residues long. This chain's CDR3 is CASSQGTVGFILHF. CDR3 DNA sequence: TGTGCCAGCAGCCAGGGGACAGTTGGATTCATCCTCCACTTT.

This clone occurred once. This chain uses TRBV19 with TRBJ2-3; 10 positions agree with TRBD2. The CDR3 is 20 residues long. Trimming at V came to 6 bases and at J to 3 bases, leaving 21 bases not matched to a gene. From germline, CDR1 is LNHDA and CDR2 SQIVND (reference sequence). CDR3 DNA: TGTGCCAGTAGACATCATGGCCCTAGCGGGGGCCCGGAGATGACAGATACGCAGTATTTT. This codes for CASRHHGPSGGPEMTDTQYF.

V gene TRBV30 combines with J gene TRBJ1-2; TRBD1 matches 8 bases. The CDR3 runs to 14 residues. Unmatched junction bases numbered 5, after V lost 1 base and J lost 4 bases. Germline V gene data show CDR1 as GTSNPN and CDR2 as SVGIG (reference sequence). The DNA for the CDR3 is TGTGCCTGGAGTGGGACAGGGAGGGTCTATGGCTACACCTTC. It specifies CAWSGTGRVYGYTF.

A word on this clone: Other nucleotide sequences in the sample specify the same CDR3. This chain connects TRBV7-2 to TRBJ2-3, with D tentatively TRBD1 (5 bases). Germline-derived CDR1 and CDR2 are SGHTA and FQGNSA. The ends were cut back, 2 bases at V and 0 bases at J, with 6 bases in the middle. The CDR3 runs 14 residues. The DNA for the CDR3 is TGTGCCAGCAGCTTACAGGGAAGCACAGATACGCAGTATTTT. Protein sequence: CASSLQGSTDTQYF.

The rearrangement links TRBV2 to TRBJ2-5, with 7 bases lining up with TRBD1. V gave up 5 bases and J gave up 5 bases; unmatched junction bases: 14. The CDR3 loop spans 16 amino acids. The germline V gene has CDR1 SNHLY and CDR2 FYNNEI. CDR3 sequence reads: CASSRGARGKHETQYF. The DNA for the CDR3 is TGTGCCAGCAGTCGTGGGGCCAGGGGGAAGCACGAGACCCAGTACTTC.

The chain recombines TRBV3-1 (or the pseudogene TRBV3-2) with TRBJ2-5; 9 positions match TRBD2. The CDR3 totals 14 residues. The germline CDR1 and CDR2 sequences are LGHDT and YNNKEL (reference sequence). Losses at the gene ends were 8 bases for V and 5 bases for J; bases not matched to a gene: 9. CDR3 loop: CASASGTSRETQYF. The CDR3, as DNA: TGTGCCAGCGCCAGTGGGACTAGCAGGGAGACCCAGTACTTC.

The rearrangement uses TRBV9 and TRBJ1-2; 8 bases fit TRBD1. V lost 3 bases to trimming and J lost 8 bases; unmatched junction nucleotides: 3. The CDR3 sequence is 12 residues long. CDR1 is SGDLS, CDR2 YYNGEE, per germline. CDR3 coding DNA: TGTGCCAGCAGCGGACAGGGGATGGGCTACACCTTC. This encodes CASSGQGMGYTF. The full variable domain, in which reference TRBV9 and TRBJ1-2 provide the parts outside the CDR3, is DSGVTQTPKHLITATGQRVTLRCSPRSGDLSVYWYQQSLDQGLQFLIQYYNGEERAKGNILERFSAQQFPDLHSELNLSSLELGDSALYFCASSGQGMGYTFGSGTRLTVV.

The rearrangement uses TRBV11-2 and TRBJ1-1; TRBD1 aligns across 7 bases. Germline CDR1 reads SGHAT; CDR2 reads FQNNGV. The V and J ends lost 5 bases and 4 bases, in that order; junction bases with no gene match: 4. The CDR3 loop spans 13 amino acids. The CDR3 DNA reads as TGTGCCAGCAGCCAGGGGGAGCGCACTGAAGCTTTCTTT. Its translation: CASSQGERTEAFF.

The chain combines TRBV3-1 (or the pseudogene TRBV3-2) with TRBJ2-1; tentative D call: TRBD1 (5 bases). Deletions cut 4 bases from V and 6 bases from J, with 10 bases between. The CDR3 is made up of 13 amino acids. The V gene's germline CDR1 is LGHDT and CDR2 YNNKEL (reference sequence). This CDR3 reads CASSRGQGNEQFF. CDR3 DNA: TGTGCCAGCAGCCGGGGCCAGGGCAATGAGCAGTTCTTC.

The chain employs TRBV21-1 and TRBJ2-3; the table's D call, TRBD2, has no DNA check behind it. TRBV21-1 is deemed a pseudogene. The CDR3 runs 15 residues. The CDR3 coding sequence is TGTGCCAGCAGCAAAGTGAAGGGTAAGCGGGATACGCAGTATTTT. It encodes CASSKVKGKRDTQYF.

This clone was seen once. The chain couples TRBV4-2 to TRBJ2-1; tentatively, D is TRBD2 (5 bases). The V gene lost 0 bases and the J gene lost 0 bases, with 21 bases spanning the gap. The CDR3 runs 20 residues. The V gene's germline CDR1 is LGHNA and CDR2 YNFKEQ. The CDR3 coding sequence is TGTGCCAGCAGCCAAGATCGAGTCCGGGAAGGCGGCAGCTCCTACAATGAGCAGTTCTTC. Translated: CASSQDRVREGGSSYNEQFF.

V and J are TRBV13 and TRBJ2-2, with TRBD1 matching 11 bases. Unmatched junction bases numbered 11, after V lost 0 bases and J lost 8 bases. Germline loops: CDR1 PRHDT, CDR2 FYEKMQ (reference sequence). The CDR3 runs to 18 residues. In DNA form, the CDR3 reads TGTGCCAGCAGCTTAGGCCCCCAGGGACAGGGGGGAATGGGGGAGCTGTTTTTT. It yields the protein CASSLGPQGQGGMGELFF.

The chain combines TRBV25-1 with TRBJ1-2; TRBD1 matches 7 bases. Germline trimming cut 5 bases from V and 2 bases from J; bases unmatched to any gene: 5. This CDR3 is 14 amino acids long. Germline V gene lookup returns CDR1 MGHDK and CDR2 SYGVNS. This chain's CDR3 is CASSPAGGNYGYTF. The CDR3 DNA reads TGTGCCAGCAGTCCGGCAGGGGGGAACTATGGCTACACCTTC.

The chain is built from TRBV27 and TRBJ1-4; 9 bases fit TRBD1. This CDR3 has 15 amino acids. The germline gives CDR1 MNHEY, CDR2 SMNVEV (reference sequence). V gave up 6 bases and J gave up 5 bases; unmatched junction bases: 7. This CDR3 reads CASRNPGQGNEKLFF. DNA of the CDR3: TGTGCCAGCAGAAACCCGGGACAGGGCAATGAAAAACTGTTTTTT.

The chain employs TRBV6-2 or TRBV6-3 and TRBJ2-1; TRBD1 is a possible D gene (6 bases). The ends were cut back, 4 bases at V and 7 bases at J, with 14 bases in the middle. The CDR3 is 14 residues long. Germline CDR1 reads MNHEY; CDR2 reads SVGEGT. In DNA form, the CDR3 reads TGTGCCAGCAGTTTCGAAGGGGGATCGAATGAGCAGTTCTTC. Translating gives CASSFEGGSNEQFF.

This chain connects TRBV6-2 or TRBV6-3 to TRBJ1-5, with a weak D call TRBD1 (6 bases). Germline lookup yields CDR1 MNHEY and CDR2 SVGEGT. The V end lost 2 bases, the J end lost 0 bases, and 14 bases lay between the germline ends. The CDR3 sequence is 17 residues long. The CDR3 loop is CASSYAPGQISNQPQHF. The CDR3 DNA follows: TGTGCCAGCAGTTACGCTCCGGGACAAATTAGCAATCAGCCCCAGCATTTT.

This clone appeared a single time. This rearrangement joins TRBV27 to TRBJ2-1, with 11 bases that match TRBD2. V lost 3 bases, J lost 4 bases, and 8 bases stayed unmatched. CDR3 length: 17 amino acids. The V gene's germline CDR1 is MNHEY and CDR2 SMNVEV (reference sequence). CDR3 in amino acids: CASSLGLAGGLYNEQFF. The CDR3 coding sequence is TGTGCCAGCAGTTTGGGGCTAGCGGGGGGACTATACAATGAGCAGTTCTTC.